Listed below are T cell receptor beta chains from one sample, sequenced in a study of T cells in Graves' hyperthyroidism and ophthalmopathy. TCRdb redid the calling of the multiplex PCR reads with MiXCR, one entry per CDR3 protein. Of fewer than 800,000 distinct CDR3 sequences listed, about a sixth were seen once; the top ten hold approximately 8.4%. The source material was blood. The receptors were gathered from a man aged 18 to 30 with Graves' hyperthyroidism. The conserved cysteine and the conserved F or W are not part of the CDR3 here. Part of the rows lack a size; the others show once, few, many or a class for expanded clones.

length: 11
V: TRBV28
size: many
CDR3: ASSLGGEGELF

length: 12
V: TRBV10-2
size: many
CDR3: ASRYRAMNTEAF

length: 14
V: TRBV20-1
size: NA
CDR3: SARDGGPRGQETQY

length: 14
V: TRBV16
size: NA
CDR3: ASSQSGWDSGNTIY

length: 13
V: TRBV20-1
size: many
CDR3: SARNPLGVGTEAF

length: 12
V: TRBV10-3
size: many
CDR3: AISNRETSYEQY

length: 16
V: TRBV11-2
size: many
CDR3: ASSPGTSGRTNTGELF

length: 12
V: TRBV7-2
size: many
CDR3: ASSPRAPSYEQY

length: 12
V: TRBV6-1
size: few
CDR3: ASGGTVNTGELF

length: 12
V: TRBV20-1
size: many
CDR3: SARAGLHTGELF

length: 11
V: TRBV29-1
size: many
CDR3: SVVTGPYNEQF

length: 12
V: TRBV27
size: many
CDR3: ASSQQGSQETQY

length: 11
V: TRBV20-1
size: few
CDR3: STRAWGANVLT

length: 11
V: TRBV28
size: many
CDR3: ASKVAGNYEQY

length: 12
V: TRBV9
size: NA
CDR3: ASGGGSNTGELF

length: 12
V: TRBV2
size: many
CDR3: ASSDSALQETQY

length: 13
V: TRBV28
size: NA
CDR3: ASRAAGTGVNEQY

length: 12
V: TRBV5-1
size: NA
CDR3: ASSPPGEGETQY

length: 11
V: TRBV28
size: many
CDR3: ASSLDRQDEAF

length: 11
V: TRBV9
size: NA
CDR3: ASRAGTDTEAF

length: 11
V: TRBV2
size: NA
CDR3: ASRGGQGETQY

length: 14
V: TRBV6-2/TRBV6-3
size: NA
CDR3: ASSDRRAGGRDTQY

length: 11
V: TRBV7-2
size: many
CDR3: ASRRRNTHEQF

length: 13
V: TRBV18
size: NA
CDR3: ASSPLAGDTDTQY

length: 10
V: TRBV19
size: many
CDR3: ASRTGDYGYT

length: 12
V: TRBV29-1
size: NA
CDR3: SVEWGSDTGELF

length: 13
V: TRBV20-1
size: few
CDR3: SARRRDSSSYEQY

length: 13
V: TRBV24-1
size: many
CDR3: ATSDLGTGRETQY

length: 15
V: TRBV20-1
size: NA
CDR3: SARDGGGGVNTGELF

length: 13
V: TRBV28
size: many
CDR3: ASTPPGQGAYEQF

length: 11
V: TRBV20-1
size: NA
CDR3: SADTGANTEAF

length: 12
V: TRBV28
size: few
CDR3: ASIQGVGNQPQH

length: 13
V: TRBV28
size: many
CDR3: ASSSGPGSRQPQH

length: 13
V: TRBV7-2
size: NA
CDR3: ASSFFGGVSYEQY

length: 13
V: TRBV6-1
size: NA
CDR3: ASRGLGTMNTEAF

length: 15
V: TRBV4-3
size: NA
CDR3: ASSQDLGEGPTDTQY

length: 15
V: TRBV6-6
size: many
CDR3: ASSYVGRTGAKETQY

length: 14
V: TRBV5-1
size: few
CDR3: ASSLGASPNTDTQY

length: 12
V: TRBV7-3
size: few
CDR3: ASSSGLHTGELF

length: 13
V: TRBV27
size: many
CDR3: ASSYGGTYYNEQF

length: 11
V: TRBV7-2
size: NA
CDR3: ASSLGTVNEQF

length: 14
V: TRBV11-2
size: few
CDR3: ASSYLGVATNEKLF

length: 13
V: TRBV28
size: NA
CDR3: ASSFVELRQGTQY

length: 13
V: TRBV3-1
size: few
CDR3: ASSHHGTGGETQY

length: 12
V: TRBV27
size: NA
CDR3: ASSPEARTGELF

length: 13
V: TRBV2
size: NA
CDR3: ASSRAGLKSYEQY

length: 11
V: TRBV7-2
size: many
CDR3: ASSLAFGETQY

length: 14
V: TRBV6-1
size: many
CDR3: ASSYLRGAVRTEAF

length: 13
V: TRBV6-5
size: many
CDR3: ASSYSAGGGETQY

length: 13
V: TRBV30
size: few
CDR3: AWSKTSGRTDTQY

length: 13
V: TRBV5-1
size: NA
CDR3: ASSLAGRRNSPLH

length: 13
V: TRBV20-1
size: few
CDR3: SASSRRVGAYEQY